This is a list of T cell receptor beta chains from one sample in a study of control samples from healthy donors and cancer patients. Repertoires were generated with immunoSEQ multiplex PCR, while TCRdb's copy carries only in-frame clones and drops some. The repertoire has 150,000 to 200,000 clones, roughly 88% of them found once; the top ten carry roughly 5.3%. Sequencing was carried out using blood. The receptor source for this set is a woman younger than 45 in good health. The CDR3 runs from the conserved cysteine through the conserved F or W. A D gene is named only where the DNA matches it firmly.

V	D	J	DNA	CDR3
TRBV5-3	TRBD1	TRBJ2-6	TGTGCCAGAACCGCACAGGGGAACGGGTCTGGGGCCAACGTCCTGACTTTC	CARTAQGNGSGANVLTF
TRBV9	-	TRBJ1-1	TGTGCCAGCAGCTACTCACGGGACGGGGACACTGAAGCTTTCTTT	CASSYSRDGDTEAFF
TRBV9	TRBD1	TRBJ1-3	TGTGCCAGCAGCCCAGGGACAGCTTCGTTCAATTCTGGAAACACCATATATTTT	CASSPGTASFNSGNTIYF
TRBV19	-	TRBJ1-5	TGTGCCAGTAGGTTGGTGAGGGGCAATCAGCCCCAGCATTTT	CASRLVRGNQPQHF
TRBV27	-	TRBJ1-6	TGTGCCAGCAGCCGCTCTTCGACAAATAATTCACCCCTCCACTTT	CASSRSSTNNSPLHF
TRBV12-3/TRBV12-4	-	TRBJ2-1	TGTGCCAGCAGTTTAGGGTCCTACAATGAGCAGTTCTTC	CASSLGSYNEQFF
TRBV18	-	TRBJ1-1	TGTGCCAGCTCACCACCGATGGGGGTAGCGAACACTGAAGCTTTCTTT	CASSPPMGVANTEAFF
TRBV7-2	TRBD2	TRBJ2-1	TGTGCCAGCAGCGAAGGACTAGCGGGATCCTACAATGAGCAGTTCTTC	CASSEGLAGSYNEQFF
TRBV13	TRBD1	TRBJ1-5	TGTGCCAGCAGCAACCGACAGGGTCGGGATCAGCCCCAGCATTTT	CASSNRQGRDQPQHF
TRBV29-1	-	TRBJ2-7	TGCAGCGTTGGGGCAGGGCGATACGAGCAGTACTTC	CSVGAGRYEQYF
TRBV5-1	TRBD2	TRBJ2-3	TGCGCCAGCAGCTTGGCGATCGGGGGGGCCGGGTCGAGCACAGATACGCAGTATTTT	CASSLAIGGAGSSTDTQYF
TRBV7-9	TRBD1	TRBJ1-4	TGTGCCAGCAGCCGGGGACAGGGAGCTGAAAAACTGTTTTTT	CASSRGQGAEKLFF
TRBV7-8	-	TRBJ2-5	TGTGCCAGCAGCTTAGGAGGCGGAGGGGAGACCCAGTACTTC	CASSLGGGGETQYF
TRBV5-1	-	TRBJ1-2	TGCGCCAGCAGCTTGGGCGGCCGGGCCGGGGGTGGCTACACCTTC	CASSLGGRAGGGYTF
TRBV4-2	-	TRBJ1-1	TGTGCCAGCAGCCAAGAAGGAGAACAAGCTTTCTTT	CASSQEGEQAFF